This record covers a single T cell receptor (beta chain). From the RT-PCR reads, TCRdb called clonotypes with MiXCR, one entry per CDR3 protein. The table has fewer than 800,000 distinct CDR3 sequences, 14% seen once. Germline V CDR1 and CDR2: KGHSH, LQKENI. This CDR3 is built from 12 residues. Between the trimmed V and J ends, which lost 1 base and 6 bases, there was a span of 4 bases. This chain uses TRBV18 with TRBJ2-1; D is ambiguous. The material sequenced was memory CD4+ T cells from blood. The receptor's source is a female donor in good health, serving as a healthy control. The CDR3: CASSPRINEQFF. DNA of the CDR3: TGTGCCAGCTCACCACGAATCAATGAGCAGTTCTTC.